This is a list of T cell receptor beta chains from one sample in a study of blood T cell repertoires in COVID-19. This table comes from immunoSEQ multiplex PCR, and its TCRdb copy is limited to in-frame clones, with some not included. In the table there are a few hundred thousand clones, roughly 85% of which are singletons. The sequenced sample was peripheral blood. The receptors stem from a woman in her seventies with COVID-19, enrolled during active disease. Each CDR3 is given without its conserved first and last residue. The order of the fields is V gene, CDR3 protein.

TRBV19,ASSLRQGNQPQH
TRBV4-2,ASSQVGARAENTEAF
TRBV19,ASWGQRNTEAF
TRBV9,ASSRRGEQF
TRBV11-1,ASRRTGVETQY
TRBV10-3,AISEYEGGGSNQPQH
TRBV5-6,ASSFSSSYGYT
TRBV12-5,ASGLVLGMRQGTVGNSPLH
TRBV3-1/TRBV3-2,ARELGTLNQPQH
TRBV29-1,SVDRGADTQY
TRBV5-1,ASSLTGMFTEAF
TRBV5-1,ASSPGQANEKLF
TRBV27,ASSLSGGTSNQPQH
TRBV5-1,ASSQDSGVSNTEAF
TRBV4-3,ASSQEGQWKGYGYT
TRBV29-1,SVARTEAF
TRBV11-2,ASSSLWGGLTEAF
TRBV6-5,ASSYSGSRDYEQY
TRBV4-3,ASSQVKGWGNTIY
TRBV5-6,ASSLVTGEAF
TRBV3-1/TRBV3-2,ASSPRQGSLRNTEAF
TRBV3-1/TRBV3-2,ASSRWTSGTDTQY
TRBV27,ASSLRRTGNTEAF
TRBV19,ASRAPGAPLH
TRBV19,ASSIRGQGNQPQH
TRBV7-2,ASSLLGRGFGEAF
TRBV7-3,ASSTQYRGLAGKTSGANVLT
TRBV6-6,ASSYETGGGSPLH
TRBV27,ASRRTGTDTEAF
TRBV11-2,ASSPTGRGSSNQPQH
TRBV7-3,ASSGGAGLSHEQF
TRBV7-2,ASSSSGTYEQY
TRBV5-4,ASSRGRDRAKANTIY
TRBV7-9,ASSLGGFGGYGYT
TRBV4-2,ASSQGWTGGGKVLEKLF